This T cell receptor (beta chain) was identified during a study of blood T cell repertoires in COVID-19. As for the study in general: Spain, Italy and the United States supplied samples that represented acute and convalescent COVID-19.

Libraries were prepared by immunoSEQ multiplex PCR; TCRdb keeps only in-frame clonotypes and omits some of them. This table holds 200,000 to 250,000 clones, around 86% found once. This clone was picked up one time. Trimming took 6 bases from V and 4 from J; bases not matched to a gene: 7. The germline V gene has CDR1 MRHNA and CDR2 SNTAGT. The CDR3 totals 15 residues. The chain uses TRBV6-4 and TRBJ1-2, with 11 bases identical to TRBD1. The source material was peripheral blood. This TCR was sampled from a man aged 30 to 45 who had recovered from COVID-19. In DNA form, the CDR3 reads TGTGCCAGCAGGCCCGGGACAGGGGGGTCCTATGGCTACACCTTC. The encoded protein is CASRPGTGGSYGYTF.